The present entry profiles one T cell receptor (beta chain) with its context. Its antigen is unidentified. Deep was the level at which the assay was run. It was across several immunoSEQ plates that each subset's genomic DNA was evenly split. Sequenced by immunoSEQ multiplex PCR; TCRdb stores in-frame clones only, minus some. The sample has about 680,000 clones, approximately 90% seen once; the top ten hold 24%. CD8 cells regarded as naive lacked CD45RO, were positively chosen for CCR7, and omitted terminally differentiated effector memory CD45RA+ cells. Healthy and HIV-negative, the adult donors had no recent acute infections or vaccinations. The sample belongs to a study of shared clonotypes between healthy human individuals. Study observations and caveats: Non-shared clonotypes displayed generation probabilities falling below those of clonotypes present in all four donors.

The sequencing sample was made of naive CD8+ T cells sorted from blood. The clonotype comes from a man younger than 40 in good health.

The CDR3 DNA follows: TGCGCCAGCAGCCGCGGACAGTCACCGGCCTACGAGCAGTACTTC. Translated, it gives CASSRGQSPAYEQYF. The chain joins TRBV23-1 to TRBJ2-7, with D perhaps TRBD1 (6 bases). TRBV23-1 qualifies as an ORF whose function is uncertain. CDR3 length: 15 residues. V lost 6 bases and J 2 bases, leaving 17 bases between the germline ends.